What follows describes a single T cell receptor beta chain. Its antigen is currently not known. The sample originates from a study of T cells expressing NK-cell markers (dated by TCRdb to 2018 to 2020). In terms of the full investigation: TCR beta-chain repertoires were profiled in sorted CD3+CD56+NKG2C+, CD3+CD56+NKG2C- and CD3+CD56-NKG2C+ T-cell subsets from roughly eight donors. Among the eight sequenced donors, only one was HCMV-seronegative, while the other seven were HCMV-seropositive. All eight donors whose samples were sequenced were randomly selected healthy volunteers, three of them men and five women. Sequencing of the libraries produced 2 x 150 bp reads on Illumina HiSeq 2000/2500, MiSeq or NextSeq.

Here is what the overall study found, with its caveats: Whether the expanded NKG2C-expressing T cell clones were specific for HCMV antigens remained unclear. In six donors, the dominant CD3+CD56+NKG2C+ clonotypes ranked among the top 10 CD8+ clonotypes, making up about 1.0-7.5% of CD8+ T cells. Those dominant clonotypes were again the most abundant among CD3+CD56-NKG2C+ cells in a few donors, at about 28.3-60.1%.

HCMV-specific IgG was detected in serum with a commercial ELISA kit to determine HCMV serostatus. Ficoll density gradient centrifugation was used to isolate peripheral blood mononuclear cells from blood. The listed sequencing device is Illumina HiSeq 2000. The TCR beta cDNA libraries were made using 5'RACE template switching, a step that added both a universal primer site and unique molecular identifiers. cDNA synthesis was primed from the TCR beta constant segment and was followed by two successive PCR amplification steps. The paper's data handling went like this. Reads were demultiplexed and grouped by UMI with MIGEC, and clonotypes were assembled and quantified with MiTCR. Only TCR cDNA sequences supported by at least two reads were kept to exclude erroneous sequences. The tcR package was used for downstream repertoire analysis, with clonotypes matched between fractions based on CDR3 nucleotide sequence plus V segment. VDJmatch was used to annotate antigen specificity against VDJdb, with one amino acid substitution allowed in CDR3. TCRdb reprocessed the reads, so every CDR3 protein sequence counts as one entry and DNA is not shown. In this record, the V and J calls reflect TCRdb's handling and not the investigators' own analysis. The table for this sample records fewer than 550,000 distinct CDR3 sequences. Of the sample, over 1.3% is held by the ten largest clones.

Sequencing was done on a sample of blood T cells: a sorted CD56 or NKG2C T cell subset, CD4+ or CD8+ T cells, or bulk PBMC T cells (not recorded which). The clonotype was recovered from a woman between 50 and 59 years old in good health. Donor details come from another sample of the same person, matched by shared clones.

The CDR3 reads CASTLSANTGELFF. The sequence links TRBV6-1 to TRBJ2-2. The CDR3 measures 14 amino acids from cysteine to phenylalanine. No DNA appears here. As encoded in the germline V gene, CDR1 is MNHNS while CDR2 is SASEGT.